The rows below give T cell receptor beta chains drawn from one sample of a study of blood T cells in healthy people across ages. TCRdb re-analysed the 5' RACE reads in MiXCR, keeping a single row per CDR3 protein. The sample yields more than 600,000 distinct CDR3 sequences, about 25% seen once. The sample was also linked to a second study, of T cells of mothers and their children.

The sequencing input was blood. The receptor source for this set is a boy between 5 and 17 years old in good health. The CDR3 runs from the conserved cysteine through the conserved F or W. A D gene is named only where the DNA matches it firmly. The size entry is marked missing in some rows and otherwise reads once, few, many or a size class.

>TRBV6-4|.|TRBJ2-1|TRBD2
TGTGCCAGCAGCCAAGTAGCGGGAGAGGCTGGTGAGCAGTTCTTC
CASSQVAGEAGEQFF
>TRBV29-1|many|TRBJ2-5|TRBD2
TGCAGCGGAACTAGCGGGGAAGAGACCCAGTACTTC
CSGTSGEETQYF
>TRBV14|few|TRBJ2-7|.
TGTGCCAGCAGCCAATTGGGCAGGGGAGTCAACGAGCAGTACTTC
CASSQLGRGVNEQYF
>TRBV29-1|few|TRBJ2-7|TRBD1
TGCAGCGTTGAAGGCCTCGGACAGGGCCCTACCTACGAGCAGTACTTC
CSVEGLGQGPTYEQYF
>TRBV5-1|few|TRBJ2-4|TRBD1
TGCGCCAGCAGCATAGGACAGGGGGTAGACATTCAGTACTTC
CASSIGQGVDIQYF
>TRBV28|.|TRBJ2-7|TRBD2
TGTGCCAGCGTCCCGGGACTAGCGGGCCAAATCTCCTACGAGCAGTACTTC
CASVPGLAGQISYEQYF
>TRBV27|.|TRBJ2-1|TRBD2
TGTGCCAGCAGTTCGGGACTAGTTTGGGGCTACAATGAGCAGTTCTTC
CASSSGLVWGYNEQFF
>TRBV20-1|few|TRBJ2-5|TRBD2
TGCAGTGCTAGGGACAGCGGGAGGGGCGAGACCCAGTACTTC
CSARDSGRGETQYF
>TRBV5-1|.|TRBJ1-2|.
TGCGCCAGCAGCTTGGCCGAGATGACTAACTATGGCTACACCTTC
CASSLAEMTNYGYTF
>TRBV13|few|TRBJ1-4|.
TGTGCCAGCAGCCCACCCCCGACGAGGGGTACGTTTGGGGATGAAAAACTGTTTTTT
CASSPPPTRGTFGDEKLFF
>TRBV6-2/TRBV6-3|.|TRBJ2-7|.
TGTGCCAGCAGTTGCGGCGGCTACGAGCAGTACTTC
CASSCGGYEQYF
>TRBV9|.|TRBJ2-2|TRBD1
TGCGCCAGCAGCGTGGGACAGGGGGCAACCGGGGAGCTGTTTTTT
CASSVGQGATGELFF
>TRBV7-3|.|TRBJ2-3|.
TGTGCCAGCAGCTGGATTCACACAGATACGCAGTATTTT
CASSWIHTDTQYF
>TRBV6-2/TRBV6-3|.|TRBJ2-5|.
TGTGCCAGCAGTCTCTTTCTAAGGGAGACCCAGTACTTC
CASSLFLRETQYF
>TRBV28|.|TRBJ2-2|TRBD2
TGTGCCAGCATCCCGGTGGGGCTAAGCGGGAGCGGCGGGGAGCTGTTTTTT
CASIPVGLSGSGGELFF
>TRBV4-2|.|TRBJ2-7|TRBD2
TGTGCCAGCAGCCAAGCTAGGAGCGGGAGTTACGAGCAGTACTTC
CASSQARSGSYEQYF
>TRBV9|few|TRBJ2-7|.
TGTGCCAGCTCCGGGACGAAATCCTACGAGCAGTACTTC
CASSGTKSYEQYF
>TRBV29-1|.|TRBJ2-1|TRBD1
TGCAGCGTTAACCCCACCCCCGGGACAGCATACAATGAGCAGTTCTTC
CSVNPTPGTAYNEQFF
>TRBV7-2|.|TRBJ2-1|.
TGTGCCAGCTGGGACCTTGGGGACAATGAGCAGTTCTTC
CASWDLGDNEQFF
>TRBV3-1|.|TRBJ2-1|TRBD2
TGTGCCAGCAGCCAAGTGGCCCTAGCGGGCAACAATGAGCAGTTCTTC
CASSQVALAGNNEQFF
>TRBV7-8|.|TRBJ2-7|TRBD2
TGTGCCAGCGGCTCCGGGGGGACCGAGCAGTACTTC
CASGSGGTEQYF
>TRBV4-1|.|TRBJ2-4|TRBD2
TGCGCCAGCAGCCAAGATCCTGGGAGGGAACTAGCCAAAAACATTCAGTACTTC
CASSQDPGRELAKNIQYF
>TRBV7-9|.|TRBJ2-2|TRBD1
TGTGCCAGCAGCGCATTGAAGGGGGCCAACACCGGGGAGCTGTTTTTT
CASSALKGANTGELFF
>TRBV7-9|.|TRBJ2-7|TRBD2
TGTGCCAGTCTGGGGACTAGCGTTTCCTACGAGCAGTACTTC
CASLGTSVSYEQYF
>TRBV13|few|TRBJ2-5|TRBD2
TGTGCCAGCAGCTTAGTCAGCCAGGGAGGGGAGACCCAGTACTTC
CASSLVSQGGETQYF
>TRBV29-1|once|TRBJ2-5|.
TGCAGCGTGGAGCCCGCAGGGAGAAGAGAGGAGACCCAGTACTTC
CSVEPAGRREETQYF
>TRBV12-5|few|TRBJ1-5|TRBD1
TGTGCTAGTGGTTTGGGAGGGGGCTTCAATCAGCCCCAGCATTTT
CASGLGGGFNQPQHF
>TRBV5-1|.|TRBJ2-3|.
TGCGCCAGCAGCATAGCAGATTTTAGCACAGATACGCAGTATTTT
CASSIADFSTDTQYF
>TRBV9|few|TRBJ2-1|.
TGTGCCAGCAGCGCCCGGACAGCCTCTAATGAGCAGTTCTTC
CASSARTASNEQFF